The 9 T cell receptor beta chains presented below share a single source sample, sequenced in a study of T cell responses to AZD1222 COVID-19 vaccine. Sequencing used immunoSEQ multiplex PCR; TCRdb keeps in-frame clones, though not all of them. Of approximately 84,000 clones in the sample, roughly 89% were seen once. Sequencing used peripheral blood, obtained on day 0 of AZD1222 vaccination. These receptors originate from an adult in good health.

Points on this clone: Its ends do not fully match the called genes, so a read error is possible. The V gene is TRBV7-8, the J gene TRBJ2-5; TRBD2 agrees at 8 bases. The germline V gene encodes CDR1 SGHVS and CDR2 FQNEAQ. The CDR3 consists of 14 residues. In nucleotides, the CDR3 is TGTGCCAGCAGCCTAGCGGGCGCTGGGGAGACCCAGTACTTC. Translating it yields CASSLAGAGETQYF.

Of note for this clone: Likely a read error: the CDR3 ends without its conserved phenylalanine or tryptophan. The limits of the CDR3 on the DNA are not certain, so only TCRdb's listed CDR3 is given. The rearrangement links TRBV12-3 or TRBV12-4 to TRBJ2-7; the table names TRBD2, a call not compared with the DNA. The CDR3 spans 12 residues, counting both ends. The CDR3 is CASSPFSVNSTY.

The chain recombines TRBV6-5 with TRBJ2-7; no firm D call. The CDR3 is 16 amino acids. V was trimmed by 0 bases and J by 0 bases, leaving 12 bases between them. The germline V gene has CDR1 MNHEY and CDR2 SVGAGI. The CDR3 sequence: CASSYSADYSSYEQYF. DNA of the CDR3: TGTGCCAGCAGTTACTCCGCAGATTACAGCTCCTACGAGCAGTACTTC.

This clone was counted once. The CDR3 bases are TGTGCCACCAGCAGAGAACTAGCGGGAGGAACTTACAATGAGCAGTTCTTC. Translation: CATSRELAGGTYNEQFF. This chain links TRBV15 with TRBJ2-1, with 12 bases aligning to TRBD2. The germline gives CDR1 LNHNV, CDR2 YYDKDF (reference sequence). Losses at the gene ends were 0 bases for V and 4 bases for J; bases not matched to a gene: 4. The CDR3 extends over 17 amino acids.

The chain is built from TRBV2 and TRBJ1-2; TRBD1 aligns across 12 bases. The germline gives CDR1 SNHLY, CDR2 FYNNEI. Trimming took 7 bases from V and 2 from J; bases not matched to a gene: 5. The CDR3 runs to 15 residues. Here the CDR3 DNA reads TGTGCCAGCACTTCTGGGACAGGGGGCAACTATGGCTACACCTTC. As protein: CASTSGTGGNYGYTF.

The J gene is TRBJ2-5, the V gene TRBV5-6; TRBD2 matches at 8 bases. Trimming cost V 2 bases and J 1 base; bases outside gene matches: 4. CDR1 and CDR2 from the germline V gene are SGHDT and YYEEEE. The CDR3 has 15 residues. CDR3 bases: TGTGCCAGCAGCTTTTTTAGCGGGGCCCAAGAGACCCAGTACTTC. It translates to CASSFFSGAQETQYF.

V and J are TRBV7-8 and TRBJ2-1; D gene unclear. Per germline, CDR1 SGHVS and CDR2 FQNEAQ. The CDR3 length is 11 residues. V was trimmed by 5 bases and J by 8 bases, leaving 7 bases between them. CDR3 nucleotide sequence: TGTGCCAGCAGCCTTTGGGATGAGCAGTTCTTC. Its translation is CASSLWDEQFF.

The V call is TRBV3-1 (or the pseudogene TRBV3-2), the J call TRBJ1-2; 7 bases align to TRBD1. Germline CDR1 and CDR2: LGHDT and YNNKEL (reference sequence). This CDR3 has 13 residues. With 3 bases clipped from V and 7 bases from J, the junction kept 5 bases outside the gene matches. The CDR3 loop reads CASSQRGQSGYTF. In nucleotides, the CDR3 is TGTGCCAGCAGCCAGAGGGGGCAGAGTGGCTACACCTTC.

This chain joins TRBV14 and TRBJ2-1, with D possibly TRBD1 on 6 matching bases. The V gene lost 1 base and the J gene lost 4 bases, with 17 bases spanning the gap. The length of the CDR3 is 17 residues. Per germline, CDR1 SGHDN and CDR2 FVKESK. CDR3 in amino acids: CASSQVWGQGFYNEQFF. CDR3 nucleotide sequence: TGTGCCAGCAGCCAAGTGTGGGGTCAGGGGTTTTACAATGAGCAGTTCTTC.